This TCR beta chain was profiled in a study of blood T cell repertoires in COVID-19. About the study: Sample material is recorded as cDNA or gDNA derived from T cells, B-cell-depleted T cells, or PBMCs.

Trimming cost V 5 bases and J 4 bases; bases outside gene matches: 7. The length of the CDR3 is 14 residues. CDR1 and CDR2 from the germline V gene are MNHEY and SVGAGI. As processed by the authors: Nucleated cell counts were estimated from reference gene primer amplification. Only in-frame clones appear in the TCRdb table, and some are missing; sequencing was by immunoSEQ multiplex PCR. From that table come the V and J calls and clone size; the DNA was used to work out D and trimming. Of 90,000 or so clones in the sample, roughly nine tenths were seen once. The receptor was isolated from a man aged 55 to 70 with COVID-19, enrolled during active disease. The sample was peripheral blood. This chain links TRBV6-5 with TRBJ1-2; TRBD1 matches 7 bases. DNA for the CDR3: TGTGCCAGCAGTCCCCGACAGGGAACCTATGGCTACACCTTC. Translation: CASSPRQGTYGYTF.